The source of this T cell receptor (beta chain) is a study of blood T cell repertoires in COVID-19. Germline V gives CDR1 SEHNR, CDR2 FQNEAQ (reference sequence). This CDR3 region has 13 residues. V gave up 2 bases and J gave up 3 bases, with 8 bases separating them. Sequencing was performed with immunoSEQ multiplex PCR; in TCRdb, only in-frame clones are kept and a portion is missing. This sample has some 370,000 clones; more than 70% occur once, and the top ten carry more than 9%. This clonotype was obtained from a woman in her twenties or thirties with COVID-19, enrolled during active disease. The specimen was peripheral blood. The chain combines TRBV7-9 with TRBJ2-7, with a tentative D call TRBD2 (6 bases). Here the CDR3 DNA reads TGTGCCAGCAGCTTACCGGGGGACTACGAGCAGTACTTC. Translating it yields CASSLPGDYEQYF.